These 2 T cell receptor beta chains were sequenced from one sample in a study of blood T cell repertoires in COVID-19. The method was immunoSEQ multiplex PCR; TCRdb's version includes in-frame clones alone and lacks a portion of them. The sample holds some 300,000 clones, roughly nine tenths seen once. Sequenced sample: PBMCs or T cells enriched from blood (not recorded which). These receptors were taken from a young woman who had recovered from COVID-19.

The rearrangement joins TRBV4-1 to TRBJ2-2; D unresolved. The CDR3 is 16 residues long. Germline loops: CDR1 MGHRA, CDR2 YSYEKL. The V end lost 4 bases, the J end lost 0 bases, and 12 bases lay between the germline ends. CDR3 DNA: TGCGCCAGCAGCCTCCCGATGGGCGCGAACACCGGGGAGCTGTTTTTT. This translates into CASSLPMGANTGELFF.

This chain links TRBV27 with TRBJ2-1; D remains ambiguous. The CDR3 has 11 residues. V dropped 5 bases and J dropped 7 bases, with 6 bases sitting between them. Germline V gene data show CDR1 as MNHEY and CDR2 as SMNVEV (reference sequence). This chain's CDR3 is CASSLRNEQFF. DNA of the CDR3: TGTGCCAGCAGTCTACGGAATGAGCAGTTCTTC.